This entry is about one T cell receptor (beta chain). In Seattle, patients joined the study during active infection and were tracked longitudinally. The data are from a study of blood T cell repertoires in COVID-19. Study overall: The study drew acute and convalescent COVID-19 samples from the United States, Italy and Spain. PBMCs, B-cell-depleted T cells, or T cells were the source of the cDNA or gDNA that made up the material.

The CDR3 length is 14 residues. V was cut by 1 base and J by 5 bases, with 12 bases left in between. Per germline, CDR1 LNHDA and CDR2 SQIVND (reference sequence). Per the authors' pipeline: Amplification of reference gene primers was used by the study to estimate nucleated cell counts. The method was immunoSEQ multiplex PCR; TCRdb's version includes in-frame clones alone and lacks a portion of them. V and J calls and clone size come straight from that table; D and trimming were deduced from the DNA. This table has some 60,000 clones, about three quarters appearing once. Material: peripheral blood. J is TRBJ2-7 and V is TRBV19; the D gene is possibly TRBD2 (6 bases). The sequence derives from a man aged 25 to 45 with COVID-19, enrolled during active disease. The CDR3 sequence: CASSIGRGPNEQYF. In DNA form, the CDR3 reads TGTGCCAGTAGTATAGGGCGGGGACCTAACGAGCAGTACTTC.